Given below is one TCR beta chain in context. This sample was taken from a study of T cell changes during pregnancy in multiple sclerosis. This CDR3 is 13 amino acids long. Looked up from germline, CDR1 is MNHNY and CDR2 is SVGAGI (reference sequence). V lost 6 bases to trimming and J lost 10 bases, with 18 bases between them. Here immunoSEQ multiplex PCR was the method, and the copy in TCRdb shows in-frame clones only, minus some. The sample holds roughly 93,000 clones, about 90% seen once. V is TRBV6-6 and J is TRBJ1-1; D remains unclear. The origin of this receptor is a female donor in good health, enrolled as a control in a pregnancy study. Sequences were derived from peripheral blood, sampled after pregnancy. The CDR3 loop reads CASSEGGPKRAFF. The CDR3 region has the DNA TGTGCCAGCAGCGAGGGTGGGCCCAAGCGAGCTTTCTTT.